The 22 T cell receptor beta chains presented below share a single source sample, sequenced in a study of response to subunit inactivated influenza vaccine (dated by TCRdb to about 2018). Libraries were built with RT-PCR. The listed sequencing device is Illumina HiSeq 2500. TCRdb handled the public reads itself, with Q25 trimming in fastp and clone calling in MiXCR, and kept productive beta chains. Each entry merges the rows of one CDR3 protein and shows their most common DNA and genes. This sample lists about 520,000 distinct CDR3 sequences; 7.2% were detected once. The ten largest clones add up to about an eighth of the sample. The sequencing here drew on PBMCs from blood, taken about 24 months after vaccination. The receptor source for this set is a man aged 45 to 70 who received an inactivated influenza vaccine. Donor details come from another sample of the same person, matched by shared clones.

This clonotype turned up a few times. This rearrangement joins TRBV5-1 to TRBJ1-4; 8 bases align to TRBD1. Germline V lookup: CDR1 SGHRS, CDR2 YFSETQ. V lost 2 bases and J lost 8; bases outside the gene matches: 11. The CDR3 contains 16 residues. The CDR3, as DNA: TGCGCCAGCAGCTTAGAGCCCAGGGGGCCAGCGGAAAAACTGTTTTTT. This translates into CASSLEPRGPAEKLFF.

This clonotype was detected only a few times. The gene calls are TRBV7-6 and TRBJ1-2; D perhaps matches TRBD1 (5 bases). The V and J ends lost 1 base and 10 bases respectively, with 10 bases between them. There are 12 residues in the CDR3. Per germline, CDR1 SGHVS and CDR2 FNYEAQ. The DNA for the CDR3 is TGTGCCAGCAGCTTAGAGGTCGGGGCCTACACCTTC. Protein: CASSLEVGAYTF.

There are many counts of this clonotype. The chain links TRBV5-1 to TRBJ1-6; TRBD1 matches 7 bases. The J segment lost 9 bases and the V segment lost 4 bases, leaving 13 bases of the junction unmatched. The CDR3 loop spans 16 amino acids. Germline-derived CDR1 and CDR2 are SGHRS and YFSETQ. For the CDR3, the DNA is TGCGCCAGCAGCGGGGGGTCGGACAGGACCGGTTCACCCCTCCACTTT. It encodes CASSGGSDRTGSPLHF.

Points on this clonotype: The junction shows a germline mismatch at one end, possibly a read error. The chain has TRBV29-1 and TRBJ1-1; a possible D gene is TRBD1 (6 bases). This CDR3 contains 14 residues. CDR1 SQVTM and CDR2 ANQGSEA come from the germline V gene. Here the CDR3 reads CSVEDARGTTEGFF. In nucleotides, the CDR3 is TGCAGCGTTGAAGATGCCAGGGGTACCACTGAAGGTTTCTTT.

This clonotype was seen repeatedly, ten times or more. This rearrangement joins TRBV19 to TRBJ2-1; TRBD2 matches 7 bases. Trimming took 3 bases from V and 8 from J; bases not matched to a gene: 10. Per germline, CDR1 LNHDA and CDR2 SQIVND (reference sequence). The CDR3 is 15 residues long. The chain's CDR3 is CASSIGKTSVYEQFF. The CDR3 DNA reads as TGTGCCAGTAGTATTGGAAAAACTAGCGTGTATGAGCAGTTCTTC.

Written as DNA, the CDR3 is TGCAGCGCCTCTTGGGGGAACACTGAAGCTTTCTTT. Amino acid sequence: CSASWGNTEAFF. The chain couples TRBV29-1 to TRBJ1-1; D is unresolved. V lost 7 bases and J lost 1, with 10 bases in between. CDR1 is SQVTM, CDR2 ANQGSEA, per germline. This CDR3 contains 12 residues.

The chain links TRBV4-3 to TRBJ1-1; D possibly corresponds to TRBD1 (6 bases). The V end was cut by 0 bases, the J end by 3 bases, with 20 bases between. Germline CDR1 is LGHNA and CDR2 is YSLEER. The CDR3 consists of 18 residues. Here the CDR3 reads CASSQDHDFGGEDTEAFF. DNA of the CDR3: TGCGCCAGCAGCCAAGATCATGATTTTGGGGGCGAGGACACTGAAGCTTTCTTT.

This clonotype was counted at least ten times. The V gene is TRBV28, the J gene TRBJ2-7; D remains ambiguous. V was trimmed by 2 bases and J by 3 bases, leaving 11 bases between them. CDR3 length: 14 amino acids. The V gene's germline CDR1 is MDHEN and CDR2 SYDVKM. CDR3 coding DNA: TGTGCCAGCAGTTTAAATCCCACGGGCTACGAGCAGTACTTC. As protein: CASSLNPTGYEQYF.

This clonotype has a handful of counts. At one of its ends the junction is not consistent with the germline gene, which may arise from a read error. The chain carries TRBV7-2 and TRBJ1-1; D uncertain. The CDR3 has 11 residues. Germline CDR1 and CDR2: SGHTA and FQGNSA. CDR3 amino acids: CASSLNAEPFF. The CDR3 coding sequence is TGTGCCAGCAGCTTGAATGCTGAACCTTTCTTT. The full variable domain, with the rest looked up from reference TRBV7-2 and TRBJ1-1, is GAGVSQSPSNKVTEKGKDVELRCDPISGHTALYWYRQSLGQGLEFLIYFQGNSAPDKSGLPSDRFSAERTGGSVSTLTIQRTQQEDSAVYLCASSLNAEPFFGQGTRLTVV.

This clonotype occurred many times. The chain links TRBV5-1 to TRBJ2-7, with 9 bases fitting TRBD1. Germline V gives CDR1 SGHRS, CDR2 YFSETQ. The CDR3 sequence is 12 residues long. The junction had 4 bases not matched to a gene; V was cut back by 4 bases and J by 8 bases. CDR3 loop: CASSPGQGQQYF. DNA for the CDR3: TGCGCCAGCAGCCCTGGACAGGGGCAGCAGTACTTC.

This clonotype was observed many times. CDR3 amino acids: CASSSGLAGVEQYF. Written as DNA, the CDR3 is TGTGCCAGCAGCTCGGGACTAGCGGGGGTCGAGCAGTACTTC. The rearrangement links TRBV7-2 to TRBJ2-7; 14 nucleotides agree with TRBD2. The germline V gene encodes CDR1 SGHTA and CDR2 FQGNSA. Germline trimming cut 4 bases from V and 6 bases from J; bases unmatched to any gene: 2. CDR3 length: 14 amino acids.

This clonotype was recorded a few times. The chain is built from TRBV7-2 and TRBJ2-1, with 8 bases identical to TRBD2. The junction had 8 bases not matched to a gene; V was cut back by 1 base and J by 6 bases. There are 16 residues in the CDR3. Germline V CDR1 and CDR2: SGHTA, FQGNSA. For the CDR3, the DNA is TGTGCCAGCAGCTTAGACTCTGGACTAGCAGCCAATGAGCAGTTCTTC. This sequence encodes CASSLDSGLAANEQFF. The entire variable domain, with the rest obtained from reference TRBV7-2 and TRBJ2-1, is as follows: GAGVSQSPSNKVTEKGKDVELRCDPISGHTALYWYRQSLGQGLEFLIYFQGNSAPDKSGLPSDRFSAERTGGSVSTLTIQRTQQEDSAVYLCASSLDSGLAANEQFFGPGTRLTVL.

Many counts were recorded for this clonotype. The chain employs TRBV6-5 and TRBJ2-4, with D perhaps TRBD1 (7 bases). This CDR3 spans 15 amino acids. V lost 2 bases and J 3 bases, leaving 11 bases between the germline ends. Per germline, CDR1 MNHEY and CDR2 SVGAGI. The CDR3 here is CASSYRRGRKNIQYF. As DNA, the CDR3 is TGTGCCAGCAGTTACAGGAGGGGGCGCAAAAACATTCAGTACTTC.

The rearrangement links TRBV12-3 or TRBV12-4 to TRBJ2-2; 10 positions match TRBD1. J was trimmed by 7 bases and V by 5 bases; bases with no gene match: 19. The CDR3 sequence is 19 residues long. Here the CDR3 DNA reads TGTGCCAGCAGTCCTCGACAGGGGGCGGCAACACAGGGAGTCGGGGAGCTGTTTTTT. Amino acid sequence: CASSPRQGAATQGVGELFF.

This clonotype turned up a few times. The CDR3 DNA reads as TGTGCCAGCAGCTTAGAATCTTTCGGAGGGAGGGCAGACAGGAGCGAGCAGTACTTC. Residues: CASSLESFGGRADRSEQYF. This sequence joins TRBV11-2 and TRBJ2-7; tentatively, D is TRBD2 (7 bases). The V end was cut by 0 bases, the J end by 6 bases, with 27 bases between. CDR3 size: 19 residues. Germline-derived CDR1 and CDR2 are SGHAT and FQNNGV.

The rearrangement uses TRBV20-1 and TRBJ2-5, with D hard to call. The CDR3 covers 12 residues. Germline-derived CDR1 and CDR2 are DFQATT and SNEGSKA (reference sequence). With 1 base removed from V and 4 bases from J, the gap between germline ends came to 7 bases. The CDR3 region is CSARGPGETQYF. Here the CDR3 DNA reads TGCAGTGCTAGAGGTCCGGGAGAGACCCAGTACTTC.

Many counts were recorded for this clonotype. J is TRBJ2-7 and V is TRBV5-5; D gene ambiguous. Trimming removed 0 bases from V and 2 bases from J, with 9 bases in between. The CDR3 consists of 14 residues. Germline V CDR1 and CDR2: SGHKS, YYEKEE (reference sequence). The CDR3 DNA follows: TGTGCCAGCAGCTTGGCGGTAGAAGCCTACGAGCAGTACTTC. Its protein is CASSLAVEAYEQYF.

This clonotype showed up just a few times. The CDR3 coding sequence is TGTGCCACCAGTGATGAGGTACCACCTTACGAGCAGTACTTC. Protein: CATSDEVPPYEQYF. The rearrangement joins TRBV24-1 to TRBJ2-7, with D uncertain. V was trimmed by 3 bases and J by 4 bases, leaving 12 bases between them. Germline V gene data show CDR1 as KGHDR and CDR2 as SFDVKD. The CDR3 consists of 14 residues.

Only a few counts were recorded for this clonotype. V and J are TRBV12-3 or TRBV12-4 and TRBJ1-4; 9 bases align to TRBD1. The CDR3 has 15 amino acids. V trimming: 6 bases; J trimming: 4 bases; junction bases outside the gene matches: 6. The CDR3 nucleotides are TGTGCCAGCAGAGAGGGGACAGGGAATAATGAAAAACTGTTTTTT. Translation: CASREGTGNNEKLFF.

Only a few counts were recorded for this clonotype. This sequence joins TRBV20-1 and TRBJ2-3, with TRBD1 matching over 9 bases. With 1 base clipped from V and 4 bases from J, the junction kept 3 bases outside the gene matches. The germline CDR1 and CDR2 sequences are DFQATT and SNEGSKA (reference sequence). This CDR3 spans 14 amino acids. CDR3 in DNA: TGCAGTGCTAGAGCCGGGACAGGGCCAGATACGCAGTATTTT. This sequence encodes CSARAGTGPDTQYF.

This clonotype was seen ten or more times. This sequence joins TRBV12-3 or TRBV12-4 and TRBJ2-1, with a weak D call TRBD1 (5 bases). This CDR3 has 13 amino acids. Trimming stripped 4 bases from V and 5 bases from J, with 9 bases between. The CDR3 loop reads CASSSNRNNEQFF. The CDR3 nucleotides read TGTGCCAGCAGTTCAAACAGGAACAATGAGCAGTTCTTC.

This chain uses TRBV15 with TRBJ1-1, with 7 bases matching TRBD1. CDR3 length: 15 amino acids. Losses at the gene ends were 1 base for V and 0 bases for J; bases not matched to a gene: 2. Germline V gene sequence: CDR1 LNHNV, CDR2 YYDKDF (reference sequence). In nucleotides, the CDR3 is TGTGCCACCAGCAGAGGACAGGGCCTGAACACTGAAGCTTTCTTT. Protein product: CATSRGQGLNTEAFF.